The sequence of this T cell receptor beta chain was determined in a study of blood T cell repertoires in COVID-19. In the authors' methods: Nucleated cell number was recorded as an estimate derived from reference gene primer amplification. The method was immunoSEQ multiplex PCR; TCRdb's version includes in-frame clones alone and lacks a portion of them. That table supplies the V and J calls and clone size; D and trimming were determined from the DNA. The sample consists of a few hundred thousand clones, around nine tenths of them appearing once. The V gene's germline CDR1 is SGHRS and CDR2 YFSETQ. This CDR3 comprises 14 residues. V lost 3 bases and J lost 4, with 11 bases in between.

Sequences were obtained from peripheral blood. This clonotype was sampled from a woman under 40 with COVID-19, enrolled during active disease. The V and J genes are TRBV5-1 and TRBJ1-5; possibly TRBD1 for D (5 bases). Written as DNA, the CDR3 is TGCGCCAGCAGCTCTGACAGTGGTAATCAGCCCCAGCATTTT. Translating it yields CASSSDSGNQPQHF.